These T cell receptor beta chains were read from a single sample in a study of Graves' ophthalmopathy and Graves' hyperthyroidism. TCRdb processed the multiplex PCR reads anew with MiXCR; each CDR3 protein has one entry. The sample consists of some 520,000 distinct CDR3 sequences, over 13% of them appearing once. The sequenced material came from blood. The receptors stem from a woman in her 30s with Graves' ophthalmopathy. Each CDR3 is given with its conserved first and last residue. D genes are given only for firm matches. The size field is filled for only some rows; it gives once, few, many or a size class.

clone_size j_call v_call d_call cdr3_aa cdr3_nt
many TRBJ2-7 TRBV20-1 TRBD2 CSARDPGLTSTKLGYEQYF TGCAGTGCTAGAGATCCGGGACTAACAAGTACGAAATTAGGGTACGAGCAGTACTTC
many TRBJ2-7 TRBV6-1 TRBD1 CASSEPQGDRGNYEQYF TGTGCCAGCAGTGAGCCTCAAGGGGACAGGGGCAACTACGAGCAGTACTTC
many TRBJ2-7 TRBV12-3/TRBV12-4 NA CASSSTLGYEQYF TGTGCCAGCAGTTCGACTTTGGGCTACGAGCAGTACTTC
many TRBJ1-6 TRBV10-1 NA CASLWNSPLHF TGCGCCAGCCTTTGGAATTCACCCCTCCACTTT
NA TRBJ1-6 TRBV11-3 NA CASSLSSGSPLHF TGTGCCAGCAGCTTATCCTCAGGGTCCCCCCTCCACTTT
many TRBJ1-1 TRBV9 NA CASSLHGGVSPNTEAFF TGTGCCAGCAGCCTCCACGGGGGAGTCTCCCCCAACACTGAAGCTTTCTTT
NA TRBJ2-5 TRBV5-1 TRBD2 CASSPEGLAVETQYF TGCGCCAGCAGCCCGGAGGGACTAGCGGTAGAGACCCAGTACTTC
many TRBJ1-1 TRBV7-2 TRBD1 CASSYDRGLEEAFF TGTGCCAGCAGCTACGACAGGGGGCTAGAAGAAGCTTTCTTT
many TRBJ2-5 TRBV5-5 TRBD2 CASSLVLAGGPETQYF TGTGCCAGCAGCTTGGTTCTAGCGGGAGGGCCAGAGACCCAGTACTTC
many TRBJ2-5 TRBV6-5 TRBD1 CASSRDRVETQYF TGTGCCAGCAGCCGGGACAGGGTTGAGACCCAGTACTTC
many TRBJ1-2 TRBV28 NA CASSLFRDTSYTF TGTGCCAGCAGTTTATTTCGAGACACCAGCTACACCTTC
many TRBJ1-6 TRBV6-1 NA CASSPLAPLHF TGTGCCAGCAGTCCCCTCGCACCCCTCCACTTT
many TRBJ1-6 TRBV6-5 NA CASSYALPPSNSPLHF TGTGCCAGCAGTTACGCCTTGCCCCCCTCGAATTCACCCCTCCACTTT
many TRBJ1-1 TRBV15 NA CATSANAQTQAFF TGTGCCACCAGCGCAAACGCACAAACCCAGGCTTTCTTT